The 31 T cell receptor beta chains reported below all come from one sample, sequenced in a study of blood T cell repertoires in COVID-19. Profiling relied on immunoSEQ multiplex PCR, and the TCRdb table lists in-frame clones only, not all of them. The repertoire consists of approximately 220,000 clones, with around four fifths occurring once and the leading ten covering approximately 7.4%. The sequenced material came from peripheral blood. These receptors all come from a woman aged 45-65 years with acute or convalescent COVID-19.

The rearrangement links TRBV5-1 to TRBJ2-2; 9 bases agree with TRBD2. The CDR3 runs to 15 residues. Unmatched junction bases numbered 6, after V lost 4 bases and J lost 5 bases. Germline assignment: CDR1 SGHRS and CDR2 YFSETQ. Here the CDR3 DNA reads TGCGCCAGCAGCCCCCTGCGGGGGGGAACCGGGGAGCTGTTTTTT. Translation gives CASSPLRGGTGELFF.

This clone was seen a few times. The V call is TRBV10-3, the J call TRBJ2-7; 14 bases are shared with TRBD2. This CDR3 region has 17 residues. J was trimmed by 2 bases and V by 0 bases; bases with no gene match: 3. Germline CDR1 and CDR2: ENHRY and SYGVKD. DNA for the CDR3: TGTGCCATCAGTGAGTCGAGGGGACTAGCGGGAGCCTACGAGCAGTACTTC. This encodes CAISESRGLAGAYEQYF.

J is TRBJ2-7 and V is TRBV3-1 (or the pseudogene TRBV3-2), with TRBD2 matching over 7 bases. CDR3 length: 12 amino acids. J gave up 11 bases and V 3 bases, and 7 bases lay outside the gene matches. CDR1 LGHDT and CDR2 YNNKEL come from the germline V gene (reference sequence). The CDR3 loop reads CASSHRSGIEYF. CDR3 in DNA: TGTGCCAGCAGCCACCGAAGCGGGATTGAGTACTTC.

This clone was detected once. V gene TRBV3-1 (or the pseudogene TRBV3-2) combines with J gene TRBJ2-6; tentatively, D is TRBD2 (6 bases). The CDR3 length is 17 residues. Trimming took off 7 bases at V and 0 bases at J, with 16 bases between the two ends. Per germline, CDR1 LGHDT and CDR2 YNNKEL (reference sequence). CDR3 region: CASTPRTGDSGANVLTF. The CDR3 nucleotides are TGTGCCAGCACCCCACGGACGGGGGACTCTGGGGCCAACGTCCTGACTTTC.

The gene calls are TRBV20-1 and TRBJ2-1; 7 bases fit TRBD1. The V and J ends lost 3 bases and 7 bases, in that order; junction bases with no gene match: 9. The length of the CDR3 is 14 residues. Germline V gene sequence: CDR1 DFQATT, CDR2 SNEGSKA (reference sequence). CDR3 region: CSASKGAASNEQFF. The DNA for the CDR3 is TGCAGTGCTAGTAAGGGGGCGGCTTCAAATGAGCAGTTCTTC.

The chain links TRBV29-1 to TRBJ1-1; D unresolved. Trimming shortened V by 7 bases and J by 4 bases, and 16 bases separated the two germline ends. CDR3 length: 13 amino acids. Germline assignment: CDR1 SQVTM and CDR2 ANQGSEA. The CDR3 DNA reads as TGCAGCGCCCGAAGGTATGGAGGCACTGAAGCTTTCTTT. It codes for CSARRYGGTEAFF.

The V gene is TRBV5-6, the J gene TRBJ1-2, with 7 bases fitting TRBD1. V shed 5 bases and J 3 bases; nucleotides not matched to a gene: 7. CDR3 length equals 14 residues. Germline V gene sequence: CDR1 SGHDT, CDR2 YYEEEE. As DNA, the CDR3 is TGTGCCAGCAGGACCACCGGGACAGACTATGGCTACACCTTC. As protein: CASRTTGTDYGYTF.

The chain combines TRBV24-1 with TRBJ1-5; 8 nucleotides agree with TRBD1. The CDR3 is 17 amino acids. J gave up 1 base and V 1 base, and 5 bases lay outside the gene matches. Germline V CDR1 and CDR2: KGHDR, SFDVKD. Here the CDR3 DNA reads TGTGCCACCAGTGATTTATCAGGGGGCGTGAGCAATCAGCCCCAGCATTTT. It encodes CATSDLSGGVSNQPQHF.

This chain links TRBV30 with TRBJ1-3; 8 bases line up with TRBD1. This CDR3 region has 14 residues. Per germline, CDR1 GTSNPN and CDR2 SVGIG (reference sequence). After removal of 7 bases from V and 0 bases from J, the junction contained 5 bases not matched to a gene. The CDR3 DNA reads as TGTGCCTCCAACAGGGGGGTCTCTGGAAACACCATATATTTT. Translating it yields CASNRGVSGNTIYF.

The table lists this clone with a count of one. The CDR3 loop reads CASSGTASGNTIYF. CDR3 nucleotide sequence: TGTGCCAGCAGCGGGACTGCTTCTGGAAACACCATATATTTT. V is TRBV3-1 (or the pseudogene TRBV3-2) and J is TRBJ1-3; D might be TRBD1 (5 bases). Trimming shortened V by 5 bases and J by 1 base, and 9 bases separated the two germline ends. This CDR3 has 14 residues. The V gene's germline CDR1 is LGHDT and CDR2 YNNKEL (reference sequence).

This chain uses TRBV24-1 with TRBJ1-2; a possible D gene is TRBD1 (6 bases). Trimming removed 3 bases from V and 2 bases from J, with 6 bases in between. Germline CDR1 is KGHDR and CDR2 is SFDVKD. The CDR3 loop spans 13 amino acids. The CDR3 coding sequence is TGTGCCACCAGTGATCAGGGGAACTATGGCTACACCTTC. This sequence encodes CATSDQGNYGYTF.

The rearrangement links TRBV10-3 to TRBJ1-2; TRBD1 is a possible D gene (5 bases). The V end lost 0 bases, the J end lost 2 bases, and 10 bases lay between the germline ends. The CDR3 contains 15 residues. CDR1 and CDR2 (germline): ENHRY, SYGVKD. CDR3 amino acids: CAISESPGVNYGYTF. The DNA of the CDR3 is TGTGCCATCAGTGAGTCCCCGGGGGTGAACTATGGCTACACCTTC.

This chain joins TRBV27 and TRBJ2-7; 13 bases agree with TRBD2. Germline assignment: CDR1 MNHEY and CDR2 SMNVEV (reference sequence). The CDR3 runs 15 residues. With V trimmed by 7 bases and J by 6 bases, 9 bases remained unmatched. The CDR3 coding sequence is TGTGCCAGCAAAGACGGACTAGCGGGAGTCGGCGAGCAGTACTTC. Encoded protein: CASKDGLAGVGEQYF.

V gene TRBV6-5 combines with J gene TRBJ1-6; TRBD1 aligns across 8 bases. This CDR3 has 14 amino acids. Losses at the gene ends were 10 bases for V and 6 bases for J; bases not matched to a gene: 8. The germline CDR1 and CDR2 sequences are MNHEY and SVGAGI. The CDR3 region is CATQGASSNSPLHF. As DNA, the CDR3 is TGTGCCACCCAGGGGGCTTCGAGTAATTCACCCCTCCACTTT.

This clone was seen a few times. This chain uses TRBV2 with TRBJ1-5; 9 bases align to TRBD1. CDR3 length: 15 residues. Unmatched junction bases numbered 4, after V lost 4 bases and J lost 3 bases. The germline V gene encodes CDR1 SNHLY and CDR2 FYNNEI. The CDR3 nucleotides read TGTGCCAGCAGTGTAGGACAGGGGTTCAATCAGCCCCAGCATTTT. Its protein product is CASSVGQGFNQPQHF.

The V call is TRBV9, the J call TRBJ2-2; perhaps TRBD1 as D (5 bases). Germline CDR1 reads SGDLS; CDR2 reads YYNGEE. This CDR3 has 16 residues. V shed 0 bases and J shed 0 bases, with 9 bases lying between them. DNA of the CDR3: TGTGCCAGCAGCGTAGGGGCAGGGACGAACACCGGGGAGCTGTTTTTT. It codes for CASSVGAGTNTGELFF.

The rearrangement uses TRBV3-1 (or the pseudogene TRBV3-2) and TRBJ2-3, with 7 bases aligning to TRBD2. The CDR3 spans 16 residues. Germline CDR1 is LGHDT and CDR2 is YNNKEL (reference sequence). The V segment lost 4 bases and the J segment 3 bases; nucleotides outside the gene matches: 10. CDR3 sequence (DNA): TGTGCCAGCAGCCTAAATGCGGGAGAGGCAACAGATACGCAGTATTTT. Protein product: CASSLNAGEATDTQYF.

The chain recombines TRBV2 with TRBJ2-1, with a tentative D call TRBD2 (5 bases). The V and J ends lost 2 bases and 15 bases respectively, with 14 bases between them. This CDR3 has 12 residues. The germline V gene has CDR1 SNHLY and CDR2 FYNNEI. The CDR3: CASSESWESRFF. The CDR3 region has the DNA TGTGCCAGCAGTGAATCGTGGGAGTCCCGGTTCTTC.

V gene TRBV5-6 combines with J gene TRBJ2-3, with D possibly matching TRBD1 (5 bases). Germline V CDR1 and CDR2: SGHDT, YYEEEE. V lost 0 bases and J 0 bases, leaving 8 bases between the germline ends. CDR3 length: 15 amino acids. CDR3 sequence (DNA): TGTGCCAGCAGCTTGGGGCCAGGGAGCACAGATACGCAGTATTTT. Protein sequence: CASSLGPGSTDTQYF. Supplemented by reference TRBV5-6 and TRBJ2-3, the full variable domain reads DAGVTQSPTHLIKTRGQQVTLRCSPKSGHDTVSWYQQALGQGPQFIFQYYEEEERQRGNFPDRFSGHQFPNYSSELNVNALLLGDSALYLCASSLGPGSTDTQYFGPGTRLTVL.

The chain is built from TRBV5-4 and TRBJ2-2; D gene ambiguous. Germline CDR1 SGHNT, CDR2 YYREEE (reference sequence). V dropped 0 bases and J dropped 7 bases, with 10 bases sitting between them. This CDR3 has 14 amino acids. Here the CDR3 reads CASSLEPQVGELFF. The DNA of the CDR3 is TGTGCCAGCAGCTTGGAACCCCAGGTCGGGGAGCTGTTTTTT.

This chain joins TRBV11-2 and TRBJ1-2, with D maybe TRBD1 (6 bases). CDR3 length equals 14 residues. V lost 1 base and J 4 bases, leaving 10 bases between the germline ends. From germline, CDR1 is SGHAT and CDR2 FQNNGV. CDR3 region: CASSLVAGAYGYTF. The CDR3 DNA reads as TGTGCCAGCAGCTTAGTAGCGGGGGCCTATGGCTACACCTTC.

This rearrangement joins TRBV7-9 to TRBJ2-3, with D possibly being TRBD2 (6 bases). V was clipped by 10 bases and J by 0 bases, with 20 bases between them. The CDR3 has 16 residues. Germline V gives CDR1 SEHNR, CDR2 FQNEAQ (reference sequence). DNA for the CDR3: TGTGCCACTAACCGGGACTCGACGACTAGCACAGATACGCAGTATTTT. Its translation is CATNRDSTTSTDTQYF. Using reference TRBV7-9 and TRBJ2-3 for the parts outside the CDR3, the full variable domain is DTGVSQNPRHKITKRGQNVTFRCDPISEHNRLYWYRQTLGQGPEFLTYFQNEAQLEKSRLLSDRFSAERPKGSFSTLEIQRTEQGDSAMYLCATNRDSTTSTDTQYFGPGTRLTVL.

This clone was counted only a few times. V is TRBV7-3 and J is TRBJ1-1; maybe TRBD1 (6 bases). The V end lost 5 bases, the J end lost 5 bases, and 12 bases lay between the germline ends. The CDR3 is made up of 13 amino acids. Germline values: CDR1 SGHTA, CDR2 FQGTGA. The CDR3 reads CASSRRQGTEAFF. The CDR3 DNA sequence: TGTGCCAGCAGCCGACGCCAGGGGACTGAAGCTTTCTTT.

The rearrangement links TRBV19 to TRBJ2-5, with TRBD2 matching 7 bases. Germline CDR1 is LNHDA and CDR2 is SQIVND (reference sequence). J lost 5 bases, V lost 4 bases, and 4 bases had no gene match. The CDR3 contains 13 residues. CDR3 in DNA: TGTGCCAGTAGTAACCTGGGGGGGGAGACCCAGTACTTC. It is translated as CASSNLGGETQYF.

The chain carries TRBV5-1 and TRBJ2-1, with TRBD2 identical over 14 bases. The CDR3 length is 16 residues. The germline gives CDR1 SGHRS, CDR2 YFSETQ. The ends lost 0 bases at V and 8 bases at J; junction bases unmatched: 4. CDR3 protein: CASSLGGTSGSYEQFF. The DNA of the CDR3 is TGCGCCAGCAGCTTGGGAGGGACTAGCGGGAGTTATGAGCAGTTCTTC.

The rearrangement joins TRBV6-5 to TRBJ2-7, with 7 positions matching TRBD2. Germline loops: CDR1 MNHEY, CDR2 SVGAGI. J was trimmed by 3 bases and V by 7 bases; bases with no gene match: 6. The CDR3 sequence is 13 residues long. CDR3 DNA sequence: TGTGCCAGCAACTGGCGGGAGAGCTACGAGCAGTACTTC. Translating it yields CASNWRESYEQYF.

The rearrangement joins TRBV5-1 to TRBJ1-2; TRBD1 might be the D (5 bases). This CDR3 spans 13 amino acids. V lost 3 bases to trimming and J lost 5 bases, with 11 bases between them. Germline V CDR1 and CDR2: SGHRS, YFSETQ. This CDR3 is CASSSIQGYGYTF. DNA of the CDR3: TGCGCCAGCAGCTCAATCCAGGGTTATGGCTACACCTTC.

This chain links TRBV5-1 with TRBJ2-3; 8 bases align to TRBD2. Germline V gene lookup returns CDR1 SGHRS and CDR2 YFSETQ. J was trimmed by 3 bases and V by 4 bases; bases with no gene match: 4. CDR3 length: 14 residues. The CDR3 DNA reads TGCGCCAGCAGCGCGGGACTAGATACAGATACGCAGTATTTT. Its protein is CASSAGLDTDTQYF.

V and J are TRBV23-1 and TRBJ2-7; 13 bases match TRBD2. TRBV23-1 is an open reading frame whose function is uncertain. This CDR3 has 19 amino acids. V was pared by 0 bases and J by 5 bases, with 13 bases of the junction left unmatched. For the CDR3, the DNA is TGCGCCAGCAGTCAATCGATCACTAGCGGGAGGGCCCGTTTCGACGAGCAGTACTTC. Protein product: CASSQSITSGRARFDEQYF.

This clone was found once. The chain has TRBV30 and TRBJ2-6; unclear D gene. CDR3 length: 16 residues. Germline CDR1 is GTSNPN and CDR2 is SVGIG (reference sequence). V lost 3 bases and J lost 0, with 12 bases in between. CDR3 sequence reads: CAWSGSRSSGANVLTF. CDR3 DNA sequence: TGTGCCTGGAGCGGAAGTCGGAGCTCTGGGGCCAACGTCCTGACTTTC.

The chain has TRBV5-5 and TRBJ1-3, with TRBD1 matching over 7 bases. The CDR3 contains 12 residues. Germline assignment: CDR1 SGHKS and CDR2 YYEKEE (reference sequence). The junction had 3 bases not matched to a gene; V was cut back by 4 bases and J by 8 bases. As DNA, the CDR3 is TGTGCCAGCAGCCCTACAGGGGACACCATATATTTT. Its translation is CASSPTGDTIYF.